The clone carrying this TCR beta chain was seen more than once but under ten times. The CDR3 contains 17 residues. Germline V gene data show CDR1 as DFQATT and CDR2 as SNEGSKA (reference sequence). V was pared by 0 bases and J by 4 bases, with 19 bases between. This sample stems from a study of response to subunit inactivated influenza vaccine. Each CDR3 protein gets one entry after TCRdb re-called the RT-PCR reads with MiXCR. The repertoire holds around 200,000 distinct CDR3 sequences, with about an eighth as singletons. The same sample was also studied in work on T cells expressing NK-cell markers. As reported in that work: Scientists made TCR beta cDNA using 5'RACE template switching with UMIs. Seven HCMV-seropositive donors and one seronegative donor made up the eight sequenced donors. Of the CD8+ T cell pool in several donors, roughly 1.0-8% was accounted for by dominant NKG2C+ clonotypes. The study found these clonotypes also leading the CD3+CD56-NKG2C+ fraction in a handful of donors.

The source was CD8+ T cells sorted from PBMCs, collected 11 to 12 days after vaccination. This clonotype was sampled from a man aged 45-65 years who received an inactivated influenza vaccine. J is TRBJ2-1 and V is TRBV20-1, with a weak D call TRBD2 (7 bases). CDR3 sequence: CSARDYLGEGGYNEQFF. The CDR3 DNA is TGCAGTGCTAGAGATTATCTGGGCGAGGGGGGGTACAATGAGCAGTTCTTC.